These 20 T cell receptor beta chains came from one sample sequenced in a study of molecular identifiers for immune sequencing clone quantification. TCRdb re-derived calls from the PCR reads in MiXCR, one entry per CDR3 protein. The profile shows about half a million distinct CDR3 sequences, about a quarter of them singletons. Sequencing was done on a sample of naive CD8+ T cells from blood, with Jurkat cell RNA spiked in. The subset denotes: FACS-sorted CD8+CD4-CCR7+CD45RA+ naive T cells. These receptors all come from a human donor in good health. Some libraries in this study had Jurkat cell RNA spiked in.

Remarks on this clonotype: Compared with germline, one end of the junction differs, possibly owing to a read error. The chain combines TRBV12-3 or TRBV12-4 with TRBJ2-7; D is perhaps TRBD1 or TRBD2 (5 bases each). This CDR3 spans 11 amino acids. The CDR3 loop reads CASRQTGTACF. The CDR3 DNA follows: TGTGCCAGCAGACAAACCGGGACCGCGTGCTTC.

The chain links TRBV7-9 to TRBJ2-7; 10 bases are a match to TRBD1. The CDR3 has 17 residues. V dropped 5 bases and J dropped 0; count of bases not matched to a gene: 10. CDR1 is SEHNR, CDR2 FQNEAQ, per germline (reference sequence). CDR3 in DNA: TGTGCCAGCAGCCCTGACAGGGGGCGGACCTACTCCTACGAGCAGTACTTC. Its protein product is CASSPDRGRTYSYEQYF.

The chain uses TRBV14 and TRBJ2-2; D perhaps matches TRBD2 (6 bases). CDR3 size: 18 residues. Germline V gives CDR1 SGHDN, CDR2 FVKESK. The ends were cut back, 0 bases at V and 7 bases at J, with 21 bases in the middle. CDR3 in DNA: TGTGCCAGCAGCCAAGACGATGGACCCCGCTTCGGGAGCGGGGAGCTGTTTTTT. Encoded protein: CASSQDDGPRFGSGELFF.

This rearrangement joins TRBV4-3 to TRBJ2-7; the match to TRBD2 covers 8 bases. With V trimmed by 0 bases and J by 2 bases, 15 bases remained unmatched. The CDR3 has 19 amino acids. The germline V gene has CDR1 LGHNA and CDR2 YSLEER. The CDR3 reads CASSQDLIRGGAFPYEQYF. Here the CDR3 DNA reads TGCGCCAGCAGCCAAGATCTCATCCGGGGGGGCGCGTTTCCCTACGAGCAGTACTTC.

This clonotype has ten or more counts. The chain carries TRBV20-1 and TRBJ2-3; 7 bases match TRBD2. This CDR3 spans 18 amino acids. The germline gives CDR1 DFQATT, CDR2 SNEGSKA (reference sequence). V dropped 6 bases and J dropped 5; count of bases not matched to a gene: 23. The CDR3 bases are TGCAGTGCCACAGACACTAGCGCGAACGGATTAAAATTAGATACGCAGTATTTT. As protein: CSATDTSANGLKLDTQYF.

The rearrangement uses TRBV20-1 and TRBJ2-7; TRBD2 aligns across 9 bases. The CDR3 contains 15 residues. With 5 bases clipped from V and 4 bases from J, the junction kept 12 bases outside the gene matches. Germline V CDR1 and CDR2: DFQATT, SNEGSKA (reference sequence). The CDR3 coding sequence is TGCAGTGCTCCTCTACCGGCGGGAGGGCGTTACGAGCAGTACTTC. Translating it yields CSAPLPAGGRYEQYF.

In its sample, this clonotype was seen a few times. V gene TRBV12-3 or TRBV12-4 combines with J gene TRBJ2-5; a possible D gene is TRBD1 (6 bases). V gave up 0 bases and J gave up 0 bases, with 17 bases separating them. The CDR3 extends over 18 amino acids. The CDR3 here is CASSLAKGQVSDQETQYF. DNA of the CDR3: TGTGCCAGCAGTTTAGCTAAGGGACAAGTAAGCGACCAAGAGACCCAGTACTTC.

This chain connects TRBV19 to TRBJ2-1; 9 bases are a match to TRBD1. This CDR3 has 13 residues. Unmatched junction bases numbered 10, after V lost 10 bases and J lost 9 bases. Per germline, CDR1 LNHDA and CDR2 SQIVND (reference sequence). The CDR3 DNA sequence: TGTGCCACCTCAGAACAGGGGGCGGGTGAGCAGTTCTTC. The encoded protein is CATSEQGAGEQFF.

This clonotype has more than one count but fewer than ten. The chain combines TRBV27 with TRBJ2-1, with a tentative D call TRBD1 (6 bases). Per germline, CDR1 MNHEY and CDR2 SMNVEV (reference sequence). V lost 1 base and J 6 bases, leaving 19 bases between the germline ends. The CDR3 is 17 amino acids. Here the CDR3 DNA reads TGTGCCAGCAGTTTATTAGGGGGTTTGCCTGGGGGCAATGAGCAGTTCTTC. It translates to CASSLLGGLPGGNEQFF.

This clonotype was detected only a few times. The chain recombines TRBV19 with TRBJ2-6; D call uncertain. Trimming stripped 1 base from V and 0 bases from J, with 7 bases between. There are 16 residues in the CDR3. Germline CDR1 is LNHDA and CDR2 is SQIVND (reference sequence). The CDR3 reads CASSIGAASGANVLTF. CDR3 nucleotide sequence: TGTGCCAGTAGTATAGGGGCAGCCTCTGGGGCCAACGTCCTGACTTTC.

This clonotype was recorded a few times. CDR3 DNA sequence: TGTGCCAGCAGCTTAGTCGACCGATTAGAGACCCAGTACTTC. Translation gives CASSLVDRLETQYF. The chain is built from TRBV7-8 and TRBJ2-5; D remains unclear. Trimming shortened V by 1 base and J by 4 bases, and 10 bases separated the two germline ends. Germline V lookup: CDR1 SGHVS, CDR2 FQNEAQ. CDR3 size: 14 residues.

This clonotype was recorded many times. V and J are TRBV4-1 and TRBJ1-1; D remains ambiguous. The germline CDR1 and CDR2 sequences are MGHRA and YSYEKL. The CDR3 is 15 amino acids. Trimming left V 2 bases short and J 1 base short, with 11 bases between. The CDR3, as DNA: TGCGCCAGCAGCCAATCGTTGGTCTCGAACACTGAAGCTTTCTTT. This codes for CASSQSLVSNTEAFF.

The chain employs TRBV4-3 and TRBJ2-3, with 9 positions matching TRBD2. The CDR3 has 15 residues. Unmatched junction bases numbered 5, after V lost 4 bases and J lost 3 bases. Looked up from germline, CDR1 is LGHNA and CDR2 is YSLEER. Written as DNA, the CDR3 is TGCGCCAGCAGCCGAGCTAGCGGGGTGACAGATACGCAGTATTTT. Translating gives CASSRASGVTDTQYF.

This clonotype was detected once. This chain connects TRBV6-5 to TRBJ1-1; weak D call: TRBD1 (6 bases). V was clipped by 11 bases and J by 5 bases, with 18 bases between them. The germline gives CDR1 MNHEY, CDR2 SVGAGI. This CDR3 comprises 13 residues. CDR3 in DNA: TGTGCCCGCGGGGGGGGGGCGAGTACTGAAGCTTTCTTT. Protein: CARGGGASTEAFF.

There are many counts of this clonotype. CDR3 in DNA: TGTGCCAGCAGTTCGGGGGGCCTGAACACTGAAGCTTTCTTT. As protein: CASSSGGLNTEAFF. The V call is TRBV6-5, the J call TRBJ1-1; D is possibly TRBD1 (6 bases). Germline V gives CDR1 MNHEY, CDR2 SVGAGI. V was pared by 4 bases and J by 0 bases, with 9 bases between. The CDR3 spans 14 residues.

This clonotype was detected ten times or more. The chain has TRBV20-1 and TRBJ2-3; possibly TRBD1 or TRBD2 for D (5 bases each). The CDR3 is 14 amino acids. Trimming removed 7 bases at V and 2 bases at J, with 16 bases between. Germline V lookup: CDR1 DFQATT, CDR2 SNEGSKA (reference sequence). DNA of the CDR3: TGCAGTGGTGAGGGGCGGGCCGACACAGATACGCAGTATTTT. Translation gives CSGEGRADTDTQYF.

This clonotype was observed many times. The chain uses TRBV4-3 and TRBJ2-3; TRBD2 might be the D (6 bases). V was clipped by 4 bases and J by 3 bases, with 17 bases between them. This CDR3 comprises 16 residues. Germline V gene data show CDR1 as LGHNA and CDR2 as YSLEER. CDR3 sequence reads: CASSPHASGTTDTQYF. In DNA, the CDR3 is TGCGCCAGCAGCCCGCACGCGTCAGGGACTACAGATACGCAGTATTTT.

This clonotype was recorded many times. The CDR3 here is CATAGVAGGELFF. The CDR3 coding sequence is TGTGCCACGGCAGGGGTTGCTGGCGGGGAGCTGTTTTTT. The V call is TRBV12-3 or TRBV12-4, the J call TRBJ2-2; maybe TRBD1 (6 bases). This CDR3 is built from 13 residues. V lost 10 bases and J 7 bases, leaving 16 bases between the germline ends.

A note on this clonotype: No conserved phenylalanine or tryptophan is present at the end of the CDR3, so a read error is the likely explanation. The chain recombines TRBV11-2 with TRBJ1-2, with D unclear. This CDR3 is built from 13 residues. Germline assignment: CDR1 SGHAT and CDR2 FQNNGV. With 5 bases removed from V and 2 bases from J, the gap between germline ends came to 9 bases. The CDR3 region is CASSRQDNYGYTL. CDR3 coding DNA: TGTGCCAGCAGCCGGCAGGACAACTATGGCTACACCTTA.

This clonotype was seen ten or more times. V usage is TRBV24-1 and J usage is TRBJ2-1; D is undetermined. This CDR3 comprises 12 residues. V was trimmed by 1 base and J by 6 bases, leaving 3 bases between them. CDR1 is KGHDR and CDR2 is SFDVKD in the germline V gene. Here the CDR3 reads CATSDFGNEQFF. The CDR3 coding sequence is TGTGCCACCAGTGATTTTGGCAATGAGCAGTTCTTC.